This T cell receptor (beta chain) emerged from a study of blood T cell repertoires in COVID-19 (TCRdb year 2020). With regard to the full study: The collaborator samples originated in the United States, Italy and Spain and spanned the acute and convalescent phases of COVID-19. Where available, HLA class I and class II types were taken from metadata supplied by the sample provider and were not determined by assay-based typing. The dataset comprised deeply sampled blood TCRbeta repertoires from subjects exposed to, actively infected with, or recovered from COVID-19. The samples were drawn from two sources: the first 160 participants of the ongoing ImmuneRACE study, and fewer than 1,500 subjects contributed by 6 global collaborators. The material from the prospective study consisted of cDNA or gDNA derived from T cells, B-cell-depleted T cells, or PBMCs. The repertoires were made available in a free public database intended to serve as a resource for research on the immune response to SARS-CoV-2. The sample metadata nearly always contained a de-identified subject ID, COVID-19 status, age in years and sex.

A distance of 9 bases separates the germline ends of V and J, which lose 4 bases and 4 bases respectively. There are 13 amino acids in the CDR3, from cysteine to phenylalanine inclusive. Solely the CDR3 DNA is kept, with 39 bases framed from the first base. According to the germline V gene, CDR1 reads SGHTA and CDR2 reads FQGTGA. Each collaborating institution followed its own protocols to collect whole blood in K2EDTA tubes. For TCRbeta analysis, collaborators shipped samples as frozen whole blood, isolated PBMCs, or DNA extracted from either of those sample types. The immunoSEQ Assay, a bias-controlled multiplex PCR, was used to amplify TCRbeta CDR3 regions from genomic DNA. The paper's data handling went like this. The number of nucleated cells in each sample was estimated from the amplification of reference gene primers within the assay. Sequence reads were collapsed and filtered to measure the absolute abundance of every unique TCRbeta CDR3 rearrangement. For each sample, productive Simpson clonality was calculated as the square root of Simpson's diversity index across productive rearrangements. TCRdb's version of the immuneACCESS table is confined to in-frame rearrangements and falls short of the full clone set. An unresolved V gene accounts for under half of the shortfall where checked; the remainder is of unknown origin. That table furnishes V, J and clone size, whereas the DNA furnished D and trimming. This sample lists 15,000 to 25,000 clones; around 84% were detected once. The leading ten clones occupy 31% of the sample.

Concerning this clone: Its specific antigen is unknown. No much larger clone is present one base from it, and per-base qualities are unavailable.

The research as a whole found: The amount of clinical and demographic metadata varied by source and participant and was provided uncurated.

This receptor was obtained from a human donor with active COVID-19. The donor label of this sample is uncertain. Recombination connected TRBV7-3 to TRBJ2-3; no D gene call is confident. What was sequenced was peripheral blood. The nucleotides read TGTGCCAGCAGCTGGGCAGCCCCAGATACGCAGTATTTT. It encodes CASSWAAPDTQYF.